This TCR beta chain was captured in a study of blood T cells in healthy people across ages. Findings and caveats of the study: Age brought a roughly linear fall in TCR beta diversity measured per million T cells.

Primers used in a second PCR of roughly 6 to 12 cycles were a sample-barcoded 5' primer and a J-beta primer mix. TCRdb passed the 5' RACE reads through MiXCR, listing each CDR3 protein once. Of about 1,600,000 distinct CDR3 sequences listed, around 42% were seen once; the top ten hold 7.9%. Worth noting for this clonotype: The antigen remains unidentified.

The V gene end was trimmed by 4 bases and the J gene end by 2 bases; junction bases not matched to a gene: 8. The CDR3 has 16 amino acids. CDR1 is SGHAT and CDR2 is FQNNGV in the germline V gene. J is TRBJ1-3 and V is TRBV11-2; 7 bases map to TRBD1. This TCR was sampled from a woman between 18 and 29 years old in good health. Sequenced material: blood. The CDR3 nucleotides read TGTGCCAGCAGCTATAATCGGGACAGAGCTGGAAACACCATATATTTT. This encodes CASSYNRDRAGNTIYF.